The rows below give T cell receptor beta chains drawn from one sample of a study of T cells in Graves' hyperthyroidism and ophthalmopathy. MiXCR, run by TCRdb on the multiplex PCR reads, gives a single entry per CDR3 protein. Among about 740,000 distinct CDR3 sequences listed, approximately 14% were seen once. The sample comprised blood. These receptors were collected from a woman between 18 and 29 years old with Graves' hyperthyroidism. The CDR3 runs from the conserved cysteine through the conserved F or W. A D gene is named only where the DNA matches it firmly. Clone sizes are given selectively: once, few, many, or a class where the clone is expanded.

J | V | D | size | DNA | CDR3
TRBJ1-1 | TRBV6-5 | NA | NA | TGTGCCAGCAGTTACTCGGGGACGCAGAACACTGAAGCTTTCTTT | CASSYSGTQNTEAFF
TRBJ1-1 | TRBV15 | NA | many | TGTGCCACCAGGGTTGACCCGGGAGCTGAAGCTTTCTTT | CATRVDPGAEAFF
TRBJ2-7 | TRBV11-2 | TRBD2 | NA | TGTGCCAGCAGCTCAGCGGGAGGGCCCTCCGAGCAGTACTTC | CASSSAGGPSEQYF
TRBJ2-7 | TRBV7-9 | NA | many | TGTGCCAGCAGAGCACTCCGGACAATTACGGGTTACGAGCAGTACTTC | CASRALRTITGYEQYF
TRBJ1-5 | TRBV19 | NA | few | TGTGCCAGTAGTATTTCGGGCAGGGGCAATCAGCCCCAGCATTTT | CASSISGRGNQPQHF
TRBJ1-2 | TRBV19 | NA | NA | TGTGCCAGTAGTATAATGGCAGGGAAAAACTATGGCTACACCTTC | CASSIMAGKNYGYTF
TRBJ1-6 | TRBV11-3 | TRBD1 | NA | TGTGCCAGCCGAATAGGGGGCGTTGATAATTCACCCCTCCACTTT | CASRIGGVDNSPLHF
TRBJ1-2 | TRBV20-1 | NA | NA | TGCAGTGCTAGAGCCCTAGGCACGGTGAACTATGGCTACACCTTC | CSARALGTVNYGYTF
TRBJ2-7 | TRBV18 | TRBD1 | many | TGTGCCAGCTCACCAAGACAGGGGGCGCTAGGATACGAGCAGTACTTC | CASSPRQGALGYEQYF
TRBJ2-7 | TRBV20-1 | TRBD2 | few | TGCAGTGCTAGACCGGGACTAGCGGGAGGGGAACAGTACGAGCAGTACTTC | CSARPGLAGGEQYEQYF
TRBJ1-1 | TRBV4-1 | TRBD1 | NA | TGCGCCAGCAGCCAAGCGGGACAGTACACTGAAGCTTTCTTT | CASSQAGQYTEAFF
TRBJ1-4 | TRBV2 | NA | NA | TGTGCCAGCAGACCTGACGGCGTAAATGAAAAACTGTTTTTT | CASRPDGVNEKLFF
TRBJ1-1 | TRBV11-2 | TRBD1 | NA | TGTGCCAGCTCCCCCTTAACAGGGGACACTGAAGCTTTCTTT | CASSPLTGDTEAFF
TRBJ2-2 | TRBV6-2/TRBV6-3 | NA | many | TGTGCCAGCAATTTCGAACAGTACACCGGGGAGCTGTTTTTT | CASNFEQYTGELFF
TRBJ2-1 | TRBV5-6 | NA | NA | TGTGCCAGCAGCTCTGGGGGACTTCATGAGCAGTTCTTC | CASSSGGLHEQFF
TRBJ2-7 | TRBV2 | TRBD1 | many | TGTGCCAGCAGTGATGAGACAGGGAGCTCCTACGAGCAGTACTTC | CASSDETGSSYEQYF
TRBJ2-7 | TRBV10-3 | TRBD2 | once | TGTGCCATCAGTGCGACTAGCGGGAGGGCTGACGAGCAGTACTTC | CAISATSGRADEQYF
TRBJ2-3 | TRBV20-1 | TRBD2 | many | TGCAGTGCTAGAGCCGCGGGGGGGAGTTGGGCAGATACGCAGTATTTT | CSARAAGGSWADTQYF
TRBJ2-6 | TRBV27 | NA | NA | TGTGCCAGCAGTCCATTCAGGGGCAGCTCTGGGGCCAACGTCCTGACTTTC | CASSPFRGSSGANVLTF
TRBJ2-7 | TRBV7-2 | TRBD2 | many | TGTGCCAGCAGCTCCCCGCTAGCGGCCTCCTACGAGCAGTACTTC | CASSSPLAASYEQYF